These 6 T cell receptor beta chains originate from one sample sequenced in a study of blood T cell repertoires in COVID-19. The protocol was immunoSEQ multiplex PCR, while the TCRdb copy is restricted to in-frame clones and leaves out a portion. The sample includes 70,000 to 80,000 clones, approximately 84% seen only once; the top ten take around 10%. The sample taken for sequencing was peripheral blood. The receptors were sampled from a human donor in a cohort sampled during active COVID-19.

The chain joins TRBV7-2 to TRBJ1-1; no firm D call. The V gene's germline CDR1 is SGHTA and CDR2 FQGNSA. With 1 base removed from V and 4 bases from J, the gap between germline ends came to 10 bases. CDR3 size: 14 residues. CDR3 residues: CASSLGQYATEAFF. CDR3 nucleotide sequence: TGTGCCAGCAGCTTAGGGCAGTATGCCACTGAAGCTTTCTTT.

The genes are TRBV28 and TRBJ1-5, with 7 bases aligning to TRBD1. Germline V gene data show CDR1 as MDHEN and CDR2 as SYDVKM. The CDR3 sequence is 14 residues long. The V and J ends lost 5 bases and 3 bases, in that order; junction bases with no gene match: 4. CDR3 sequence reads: CASSVGTVNQPQHF. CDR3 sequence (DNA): TGTGCCAGCAGTGTCGGGACAGTCAATCAGCCCCAGCATTTT.

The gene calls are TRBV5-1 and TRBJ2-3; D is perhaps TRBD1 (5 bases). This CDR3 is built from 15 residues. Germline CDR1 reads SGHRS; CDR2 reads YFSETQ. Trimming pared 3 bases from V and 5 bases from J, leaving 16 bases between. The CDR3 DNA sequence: TGCGCCAGCAGCTCCACTTTCCGCCAGGGAGATACGCAGTATTTT. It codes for CASSSTFRQGDTQYF.

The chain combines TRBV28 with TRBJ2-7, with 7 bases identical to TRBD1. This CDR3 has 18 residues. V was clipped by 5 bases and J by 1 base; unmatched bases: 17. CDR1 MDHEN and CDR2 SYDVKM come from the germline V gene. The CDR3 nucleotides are TGTGCCAGCAGTCCGGGTCCCCATTTCCGGGACAGTTCCTACGAGCAGTACTTC. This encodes CASSPGPHFRDSSYEQYF.

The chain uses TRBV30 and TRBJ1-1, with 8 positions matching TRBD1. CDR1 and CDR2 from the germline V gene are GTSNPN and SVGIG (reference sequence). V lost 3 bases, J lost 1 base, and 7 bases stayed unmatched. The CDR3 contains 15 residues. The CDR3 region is CAWSEGQGQNTEAFF. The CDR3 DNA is TGTGCCTGGAGCGAAGGACAGGGACAGAACACTGAAGCTTTCTTT.

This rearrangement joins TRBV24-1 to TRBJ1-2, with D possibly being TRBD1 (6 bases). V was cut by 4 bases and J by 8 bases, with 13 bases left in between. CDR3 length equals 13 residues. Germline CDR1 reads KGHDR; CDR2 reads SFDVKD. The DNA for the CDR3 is TGTGCCACCAGTGACCGGGACATGAGGGGCTACACCTTC. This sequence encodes CATSDRDMRGYTF.